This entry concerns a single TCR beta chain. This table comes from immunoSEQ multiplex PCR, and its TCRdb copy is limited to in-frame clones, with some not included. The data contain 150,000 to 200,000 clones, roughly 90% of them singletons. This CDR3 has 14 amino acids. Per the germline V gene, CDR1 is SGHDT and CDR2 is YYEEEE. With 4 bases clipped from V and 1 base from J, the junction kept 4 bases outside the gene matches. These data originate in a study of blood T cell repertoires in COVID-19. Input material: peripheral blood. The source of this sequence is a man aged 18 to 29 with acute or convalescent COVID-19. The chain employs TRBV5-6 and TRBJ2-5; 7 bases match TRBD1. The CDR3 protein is CASSRRDSQETQYF. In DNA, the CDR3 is TGTGCCAGCAGCCGCAGGGACAGCCAAGAGACCCAGTACTTC.